This TCR beta chain was recorded in a study of cytomegalovirus exposure and HLA in healthy donors. Note on this clone: Its antigen is undetermined.

Study results and limitations: Rarity characterized most TCR sequences, yet some public TCRs appeared in many donors.

PCR used 60 Vbeta primers and 13 Jbeta primers. Method: immunoSEQ multiplex PCR; TCRdb's copy keeps in-frame clones and lacks some. The sample lists around 190,000 clones; approximately 79% were seen once. The source of this sequence is a woman in her twenties or thirties in good health and CMV-seropositive. Sequenced: PBMCs.

The CDR3: CASSQEGGIYSSSPLHF. The CDR3 DNA is TGCGCCAGCAGCCAAGAGGGGGGAATCTATAGTTCCTCACCCCTCCACTTT. The chain has TRBV4-1 and TRBJ1-6, with a tentative D call TRBD1 (5 bases). V dropped 0 bases and J dropped 10 bases, with 19 bases sitting between them. The germline CDR1 and CDR2 sequences are MGHRA and YSYEKL. The CDR3 sequence is 17 residues long.